One sample yielded the 16 T cell receptor beta chains listed below, sequenced in a study of blood T cell repertoires in COVID-19. This table comes from immunoSEQ multiplex PCR, and its TCRdb copy is limited to in-frame clones, with some not included. The sample shows roughly 70,000 clones, around four fifths of them seen only once. Specimen: peripheral blood. The receptors come from a man in his 60s with COVID-19, enrolled during active disease.

DNA of the CDR3: TGTGCCACCAGTGATGGACAGCTTATCCCCCCTAATGAGCAGTTCTTC. This sequence encodes CATSDGQLIPPNEQFF. The J gene is TRBJ2-1, the V gene TRBV24-1, with D perhaps matching TRBD1 (6 bases). Trimming took 3 bases from V and 7 from J, leaving 18 bases between them. This CDR3 has 16 amino acids. Germline CDR1 KGHDR, CDR2 SFDVKD.

V gene TRBV19 combines with J gene TRBJ1-1, with TRBD1 identical over 7 bases. Germline V gene sequence: CDR1 LNHDA, CDR2 SQIVND (reference sequence). V trimming: 0 bases; J trimming: 9 bases; junction bases outside the gene matches: 1. The CDR3 totals 12 residues. The CDR3 DNA reads as TGTGCCAGTAGTATAGAGGGACAGAAAGCTTTCTTT. Encoded protein: CASSIEGQKAFF.

This clone was observed once. This sequence joins TRBV5-1 and TRBJ2-1; TRBD2 matches at 7 bases. The CDR3 runs 16 residues. Germline CDR1 and CDR2: SGHRS and YFSETQ. V gave up 6 bases and J gave up 2 bases; unmatched junction bases: 11. The CDR3 nucleotides read TGCGCCAGCATGGAAGCGGGGCCCGACACCTACAATGAGCAGTTCTTC. It encodes CASMEAGPDTYNEQFF.

This clone was seen many times. CDR3 loop: CASTPTAANEKLFF. The CDR3 bases are TGTGCCAGCACCCCAACAGCAGCTAATGAAAAACTGTTTTTT. The chain links TRBV6-5 to TRBJ1-4; unclear D gene. CDR1 and CDR2 from the germline V gene are MNHEY and SVGAGI. Trimming removed 7 bases at V and 3 bases at J, with 12 bases between. The CDR3 has 14 residues.

A note on this clone: Its ends do not fully match the called genes, so a read error is possible. This sequence joins TRBV5-1 and TRBJ1-1, with 10 bases matching TRBD1. Germline V gene lookup returns CDR1 SGHRS and CDR2 YFSETQ. The CDR3 runs to 16 residues. This chain's CDR3 is CASSLGQGAFDTEAFF. Written as DNA, the CDR3 is TGCGCCAGCAGCTTGGGACAGGGGGCTTTTGATACTGAGGCTTTCTTT.

The chain is built from TRBV28 and TRBJ2-1; D possibly corresponds to TRBD1 (6 bases). The CDR3 covers 13 residues. Germline V gene sequence: CDR1 MDHEN, CDR2 SYDVKM. The V end lost 2 bases, the J end lost 4 bases, and 6 bases lay between the germline ends. This chain's CDR3 is CASSLQGYNEQFF. The CDR3, as DNA: TGTGCCAGCAGTTTACAGGGGTACAATGAGCAGTTCTTC. Full variable domain (outside the CDR3, taken from reference TRBV28 and TRBJ2-1): DVKVTQSSRYLVKRTGEKVFLECVQDMDHENMFWYRQDPGLGLRLIYFSYDVKMKEKGDIPEGYSVSREKKERFSLILESASTNQTSMYLCASSLQGYNEQFFGPGTRLTVL.

The chain links TRBV11-3 to TRBJ2-7, with D possibly being TRBD1 (6 bases). This CDR3 has 14 residues. V lost 5 bases and J lost 0, with 11 bases in between. The germline V gene encodes CDR1 SGHNT and CDR2 YENEEA. CDR3 residues: CASSPGTLSYEQYF. The CDR3 nucleotides read TGTGCCAGCAGCCCCGGGACACTCTCCTACGAGCAGTACTTC.

The V call is TRBV19, the J call TRBJ1-1, with D possibly matching TRBD1 (5 bases). V was pared by 2 bases and J by 4 bases, with 11 bases between. Germline V gene sequence: CDR1 LNHDA, CDR2 SQIVND (reference sequence). CDR3 size: 14 residues. DNA of the CDR3: TGTGCCAGTAGTATATTTTCGGGGGGCACTGAAGCTTTCTTT. Translated, it gives CASSIFSGGTEAFF.

The chain combines TRBV6-5 with TRBJ2-7; 7 nucleotides agree with TRBD1. After removal of 6 bases from V and 4 bases from J, the junction contained 9 bases not matched to a gene. The CDR3 is made up of 14 amino acids. Germline V gene lookup returns CDR1 MNHEY and CDR2 SVGAGI. The CDR3, as DNA: TGTGCCAGCAGGTGGACAGGAGACCAATACGAGCAGTACTTC. Translated, it gives CASRWTGDQYEQYF.

This clone showed up just a few times. The genes are TRBV7-2 and TRBJ2-6; D unresolved. V lost 1 base, J lost 5 bases, and 3 bases lay in between. Germline values: CDR1 SGHTA, CDR2 FQGNSA. CDR3 size: 13 residues. CDR3 DNA: TGTGCCAGCAGCTTAGGGCGGGCCAACGTCCTGACTTTC. Translated, it gives CASSLGRANVLTF.

The V and J genes are TRBV6-6 and TRBJ1-5; TRBD1 matches at 9 bases. Germline V gene data show CDR1 as MNHNY and CDR2 as SVGAGI (reference sequence). V shed 6 bases, J shed 3 bases, and the junction held 3 bases outside the gene matches. There are 14 residues in the CDR3. CDR3 nucleotides: TGTGCCAGCAGAACAGGGGGCGTCAATCAGCCCCAGCATTTT. Its translation is CASRTGGVNQPQHF.

The V call is TRBV6-5, the J call TRBJ2-7, with 13 nucleotides matching TRBD2. Germline assignment: CDR1 MNHEY and CDR2 SVGAGI. J gave up 6 bases and V 7 bases, and 9 bases lay outside the gene matches. This CDR3 is built from 15 residues. The CDR3 sequence: CASKELAGGPGEQYF. The CDR3 DNA sequence: TGTGCCAGCAAAGAACTAGCGGGGGGGCCGGGCGAGCAGTACTTC.

Only a few counts were recorded for this clone. The gene calls are TRBV5-1 and TRBJ2-7, with 9 positions matching TRBD1. Germline V lookup: CDR1 SGHRS, CDR2 YFSETQ. Trimming cost V 0 bases and J 4 bases; bases outside gene matches: 5. CDR3 length: 15 residues. This CDR3 reads CASSLGTGDFYEQYF. DNA for the CDR3: TGCGCCAGCAGCTTGGGGACAGGGGACTTTTACGAGCAGTACTTC.

Regarding this clone: Other DNA sequences of this sample code for an identical CDR3. The chain uses TRBV4-1 and TRBJ2-7, with 13 positions matching TRBD2. V dropped 6 bases and J dropped 4; count of bases not matched to a gene: 12. CDR3 length equals 17 residues. CDR1 MGHRA and CDR2 YSYEKL come from the germline V gene. The CDR3 sequence: CASSPRGLAGEGYEQYF. The CDR3 DNA is TGCGCCAGCAGTCCAAGAGGACTAGCGGGAGAAGGGTACGAGCAGTACTTC.

The rearrangement uses TRBV27 and TRBJ1-5, with D unclear. This CDR3 is built from 13 residues. Looked up from germline, CDR1 is MNHEY and CDR2 is SMNVEV (reference sequence). Trimming removed 5 bases at V and 6 bases at J, with 11 bases between. CDR3 in amino acids: CASSTERGQPQHF. The CDR3, as DNA: TGTGCCAGCAGTACCGAACGGGGTCAGCCCCAGCATTTT.

The chain combines TRBV6-5 with TRBJ1-2; D is possibly TRBD1 (6 bases). The V end lost 4 bases, the J end lost 7 bases, and 13 bases lay between the germline ends. CDR3 length: 13 amino acids. Germline lookup yields CDR1 MNHEY and CDR2 SVGAGI. CDR3 residues: CASSSAGAGGYTF. DNA for the CDR3: TGTGCCAGCAGTTCGGCAGGGGCTGGTGGCTACACCTTC.